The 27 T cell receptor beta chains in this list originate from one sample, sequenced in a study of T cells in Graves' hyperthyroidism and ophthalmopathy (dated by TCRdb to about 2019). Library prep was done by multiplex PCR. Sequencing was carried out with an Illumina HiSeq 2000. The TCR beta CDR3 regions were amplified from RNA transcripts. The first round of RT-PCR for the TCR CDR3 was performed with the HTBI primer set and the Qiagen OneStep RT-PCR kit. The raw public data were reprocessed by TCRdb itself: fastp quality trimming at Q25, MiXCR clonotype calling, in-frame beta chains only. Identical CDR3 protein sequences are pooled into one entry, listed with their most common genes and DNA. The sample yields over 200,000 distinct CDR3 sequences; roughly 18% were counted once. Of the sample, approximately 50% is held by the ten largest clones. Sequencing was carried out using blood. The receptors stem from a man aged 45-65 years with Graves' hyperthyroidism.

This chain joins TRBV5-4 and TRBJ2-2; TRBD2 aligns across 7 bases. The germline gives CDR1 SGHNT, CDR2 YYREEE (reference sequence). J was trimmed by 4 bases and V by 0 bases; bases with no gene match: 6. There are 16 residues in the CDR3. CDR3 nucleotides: TGTGCCAGCAGCTTGGAGGAGGGACTACTCACCGGGGAGCTGTTTTTT. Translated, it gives CASSLEEGLLTGELFF.

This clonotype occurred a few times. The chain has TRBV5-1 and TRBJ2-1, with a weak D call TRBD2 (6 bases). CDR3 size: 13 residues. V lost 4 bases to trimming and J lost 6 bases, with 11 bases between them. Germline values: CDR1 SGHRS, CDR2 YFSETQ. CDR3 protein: CASSRGTSNEQFF. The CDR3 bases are TGCGCCAGCAGCCGCGGGACCTCCAATGAGCAGTTCTTC.

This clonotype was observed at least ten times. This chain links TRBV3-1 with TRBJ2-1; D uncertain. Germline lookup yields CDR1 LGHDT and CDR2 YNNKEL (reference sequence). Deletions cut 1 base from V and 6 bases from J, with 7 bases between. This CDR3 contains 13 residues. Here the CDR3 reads CASSQGYSNEQFF. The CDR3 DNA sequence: TGTGCCAGCAGCCAAGGGTACTCCAATGAGCAGTTCTTC.

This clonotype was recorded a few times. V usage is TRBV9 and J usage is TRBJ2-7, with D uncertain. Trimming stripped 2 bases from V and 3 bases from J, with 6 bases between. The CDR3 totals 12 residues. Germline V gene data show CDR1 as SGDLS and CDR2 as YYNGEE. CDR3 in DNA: TGTGCCAGCAGCGTCGTCAGCTACGAGCAGTACTTC. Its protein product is CASSVVSYEQYF.

The CDR3 coding sequence is TGTGCCAGCAGTGATAGGACATCCTATGGCTACACCTTC. Its protein is CASSDRTSYGYTF. The chain couples TRBV6-2 or TRBV6-3 to TRBJ1-2, with D possibly TRBD1 on 5 matching bases. With 5 bases removed from V and 4 bases from J, the gap between germline ends came to 11 bases. This CDR3 is 13 amino acids long. CDR1 is MNHEY, CDR2 SVGEGT, per germline.

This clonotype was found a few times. The CDR3 loop is CASSQGDSPLHF. Written as DNA, the CDR3 is TGTGCCAGCAGCCAGGGGGATTCACCCCTCCACTTT. This chain uses TRBV12-3 or TRBV12-4 with TRBJ1-6; the match to TRBD1 covers 7 bases. J was trimmed by 8 bases and V by 6 bases; bases with no gene match: 1. CDR3 length: 12 residues.

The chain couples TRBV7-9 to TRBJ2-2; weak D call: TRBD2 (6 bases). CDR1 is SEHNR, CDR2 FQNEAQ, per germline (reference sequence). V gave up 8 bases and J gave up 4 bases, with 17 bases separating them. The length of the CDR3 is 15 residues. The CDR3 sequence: CASGGPTPVTGELFF. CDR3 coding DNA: TGTGCCAGCGGAGGGCCCACTCCAGTCACCGGGGAGCTGTTTTTT.

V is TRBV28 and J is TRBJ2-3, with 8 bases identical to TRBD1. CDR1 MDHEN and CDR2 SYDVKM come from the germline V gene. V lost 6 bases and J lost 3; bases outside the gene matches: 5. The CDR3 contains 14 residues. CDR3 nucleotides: TGTGCCAGCAGCGCGGACAGGGAGACAGATACGCAGTATTTT. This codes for CASSADRETDTQYF. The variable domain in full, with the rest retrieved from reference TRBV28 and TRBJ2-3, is DVKVTQSSRYLVKRTGEKVFLECVQDMDHENMFWYRQDPGLGLRLIYFSYDVKMKEKGDIPEGYSVSREKKERFSLILESASTNQTSMYLCASSADRETDTQYFGPGTRLTVL.

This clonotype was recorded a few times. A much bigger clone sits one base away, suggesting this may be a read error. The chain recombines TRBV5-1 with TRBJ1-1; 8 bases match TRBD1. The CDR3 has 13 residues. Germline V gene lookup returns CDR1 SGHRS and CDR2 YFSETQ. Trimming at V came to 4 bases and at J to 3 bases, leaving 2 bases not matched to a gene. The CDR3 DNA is TGCGCCAGCAGCAAGGACAGGGACACTGAAGCTTTCTTT. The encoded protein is CASSKDRDTEAFF.

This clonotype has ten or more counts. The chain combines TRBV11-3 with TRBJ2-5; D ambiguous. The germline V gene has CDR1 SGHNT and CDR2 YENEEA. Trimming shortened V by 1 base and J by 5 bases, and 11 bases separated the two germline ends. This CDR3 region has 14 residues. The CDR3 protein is CASSLVQTGETQYF. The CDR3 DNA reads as TGTGCCAGCAGCTTAGTTCAAACTGGGGAGACCCAGTACTTC.

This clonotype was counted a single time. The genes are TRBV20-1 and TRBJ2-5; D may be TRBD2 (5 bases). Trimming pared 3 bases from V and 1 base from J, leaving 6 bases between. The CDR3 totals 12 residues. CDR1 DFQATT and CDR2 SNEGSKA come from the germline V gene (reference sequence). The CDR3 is CSASEGQETQYF. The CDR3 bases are TGCAGTGCTAGTGAGGGCCAAGAGACCCAGTACTTC.

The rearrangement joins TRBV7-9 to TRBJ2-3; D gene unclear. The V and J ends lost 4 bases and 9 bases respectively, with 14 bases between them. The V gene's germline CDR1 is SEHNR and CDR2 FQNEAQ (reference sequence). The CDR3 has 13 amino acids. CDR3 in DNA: TGTGCCAGCAGCTCCGCGCTCAGCCCGACGCAGTATTTT. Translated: CASSSALSPTQYF.

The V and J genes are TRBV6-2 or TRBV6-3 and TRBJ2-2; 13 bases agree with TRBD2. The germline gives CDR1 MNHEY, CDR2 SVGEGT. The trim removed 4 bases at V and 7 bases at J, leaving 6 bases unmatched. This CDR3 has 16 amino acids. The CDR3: CASSSTSGGNFGELFF. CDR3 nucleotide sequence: TGTGCCAGCAGTTCGACTAGCGGGGGGAACTTCGGGGAGCTGTTTTTT.

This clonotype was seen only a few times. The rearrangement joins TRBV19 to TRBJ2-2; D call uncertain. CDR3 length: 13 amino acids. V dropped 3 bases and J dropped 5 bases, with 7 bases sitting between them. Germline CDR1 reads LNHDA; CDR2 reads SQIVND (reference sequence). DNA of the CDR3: TGTGCCAGTAGTATGGAAGTGACCGGGGAGCTGTTTTTT. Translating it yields CASSMEVTGELFF.

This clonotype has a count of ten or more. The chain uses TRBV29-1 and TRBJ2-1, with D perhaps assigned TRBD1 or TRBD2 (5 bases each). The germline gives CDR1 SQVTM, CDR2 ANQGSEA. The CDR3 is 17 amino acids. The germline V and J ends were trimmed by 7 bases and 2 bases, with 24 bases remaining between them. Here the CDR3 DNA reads TGCAGCGCCCGAGGGCAGGGAAAGGGAGCAGCCTACAATGAGCAGTTCTTC. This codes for CSARGQGKGAAYNEQFF.

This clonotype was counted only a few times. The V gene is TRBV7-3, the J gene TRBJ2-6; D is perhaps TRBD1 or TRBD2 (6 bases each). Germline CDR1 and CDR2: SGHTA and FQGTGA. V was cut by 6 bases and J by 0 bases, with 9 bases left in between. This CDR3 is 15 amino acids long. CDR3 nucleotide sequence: TGTGCCAGCAGTTCGGGGGCCTCTGGGGCCAACGTCCTGACTTTC. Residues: CASSSGASGANVLTF.

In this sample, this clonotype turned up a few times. CDR3: CASSLWLAGGQNTGELFF. The CDR3 DNA follows: TGTGCCAGTTCCCTGTGGTTAGCGGGAGGGCAGAACACCGGGGAGCTGTTTTTT. The chain couples TRBV19 to TRBJ2-2, with 11 bases fitting TRBD2. Germline trimming cut 8 bases from V and 1 base from J; bases unmatched to any gene: 12. The germline CDR1 and CDR2 sequences are LNHDA and SQIVND (reference sequence). This CDR3 region has 18 residues. Together with reference TRBV19 and TRBJ2-2, the CDR3 gives the full variable domain: DGGITQSPKYLFRKEGQNVTLSCEQNLNHDAMYWYRQDPGQGLRLIYYSQIVNDFQKGDIAEGYSVSREKKESFPLTVTSAQKNPTAFYLCASSLWLAGGQNTGELFFGEGSRLTVL.

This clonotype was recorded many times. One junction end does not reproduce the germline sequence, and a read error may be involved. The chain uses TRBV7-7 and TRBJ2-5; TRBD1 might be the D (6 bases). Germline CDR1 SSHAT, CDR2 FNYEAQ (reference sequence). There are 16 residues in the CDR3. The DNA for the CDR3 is TGTGCTAGCAGCTTAGGGCAGGGGAGAGGTCAAGAGACCCAGTACTTC. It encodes CASSLGQGRGQETQYF.

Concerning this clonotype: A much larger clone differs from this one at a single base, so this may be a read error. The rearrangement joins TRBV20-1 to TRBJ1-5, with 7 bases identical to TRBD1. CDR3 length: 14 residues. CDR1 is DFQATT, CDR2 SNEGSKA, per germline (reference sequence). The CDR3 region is CSAPTGQYNRPQHF. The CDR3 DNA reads TGCAGTGCACCCACGGGACAGTACAATCGGCCCCAGCATTTT.

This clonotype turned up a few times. The CDR3, as DNA: TGTGCCAGCAGCGGACGACAGGTTAATTCACCCCTCCACTTT. Amino acids: CASSGRQVNSPLHF. The gene calls are TRBV9 and TRBJ1-6; tentatively, D is TRBD1 (6 bases). Trimming cost V 3 bases and J 6 bases, with 10 bases left between them. Germline CDR1 SGDLS, CDR2 YYNGEE. The CDR3 covers 14 residues.

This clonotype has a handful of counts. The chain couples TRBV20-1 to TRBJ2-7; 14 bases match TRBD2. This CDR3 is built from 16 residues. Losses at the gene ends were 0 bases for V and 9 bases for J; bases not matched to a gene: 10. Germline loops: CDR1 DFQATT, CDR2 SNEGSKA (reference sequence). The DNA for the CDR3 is TGCAGTGCTAGAGATCTAGGGACTAGCGGGAGAGTATGGCAGTACTTC. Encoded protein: CSARDLGTSGRVWQYF.

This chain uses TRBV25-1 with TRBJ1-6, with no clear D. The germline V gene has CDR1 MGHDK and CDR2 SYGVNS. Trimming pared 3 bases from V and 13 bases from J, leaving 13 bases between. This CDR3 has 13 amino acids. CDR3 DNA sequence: TGTGCCAGCAGTGATAATCCCCGTGAGCCCCTCCACTTT. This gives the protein CASSDNPREPLHF.

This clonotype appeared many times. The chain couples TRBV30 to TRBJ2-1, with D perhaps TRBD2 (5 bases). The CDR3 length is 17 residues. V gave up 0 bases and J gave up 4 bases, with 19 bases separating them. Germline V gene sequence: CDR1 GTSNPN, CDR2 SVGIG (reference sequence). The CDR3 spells CAWSVQFGKRLYNEQFF. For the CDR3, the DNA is TGTGCCTGGAGTGTACAGTTTGGAAAGCGACTATACAATGAGCAGTTCTTC.

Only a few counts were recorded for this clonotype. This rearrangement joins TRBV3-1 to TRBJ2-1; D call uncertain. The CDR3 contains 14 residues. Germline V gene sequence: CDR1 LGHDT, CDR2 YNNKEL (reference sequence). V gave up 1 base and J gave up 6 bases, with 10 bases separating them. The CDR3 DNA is TGTGCCAGCAGCCAAGTTTCTTCTGCCAATGAGCAGTTCTTC. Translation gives CASSQVSSANEQFF.

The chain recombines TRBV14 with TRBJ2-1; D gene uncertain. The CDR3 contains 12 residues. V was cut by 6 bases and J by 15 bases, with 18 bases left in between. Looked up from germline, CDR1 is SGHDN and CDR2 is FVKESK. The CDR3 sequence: CASRGRSSQRFF. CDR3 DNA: TGTGCCAGCAGGGGCAGGTCGAGCCAGAGGTTCTTC.

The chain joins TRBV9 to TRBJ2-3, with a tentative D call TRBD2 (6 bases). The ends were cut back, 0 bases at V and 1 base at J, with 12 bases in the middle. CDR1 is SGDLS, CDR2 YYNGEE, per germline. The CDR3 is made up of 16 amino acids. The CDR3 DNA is TGTGCCAGCAGCGTAGGCGGCGGGACGGGCACAGATACGCAGTATTTT. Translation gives CASSVGGGTGTDTQYF.

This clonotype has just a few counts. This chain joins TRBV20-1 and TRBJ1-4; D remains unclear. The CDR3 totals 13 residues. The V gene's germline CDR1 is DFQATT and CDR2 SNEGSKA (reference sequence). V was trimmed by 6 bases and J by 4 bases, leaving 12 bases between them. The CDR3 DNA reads TGCAGTGCCCGGTGGGTGAATAATGAAAAACTGTTTTTT. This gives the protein CSARWVNNEKLFF.